This entry features one T cell receptor (beta chain) sequence. The target antigen is unknown. The data belong to a study of cytotoxic CD8 clonotypes in ibrutinib-treated CLL. Study overall: Response was recorded as partial in 25 or so patients and complete in 2; at median roughly 73 months, roughly 15 remained remitted and about 12 had progressed. Broader study findings: Public clonotypes occurred uncommonly; on treatment, they contracted or remained stable.

The protocol was immunoSEQ multiplex PCR, while the TCRdb copy is restricted to in-frame clones and leaves out a portion. Of around 160,000 clones listed, over 65% are singletons. The CDR3 runs 13 residues. V lost 2 bases, J lost 5 bases, and 12 bases lay in between. The V gene's germline CDR1 is GTSNPN and CDR2 SVGIG (reference sequence). This rearrangement joins TRBV30 to TRBJ2-5; unclear D gene. The TCR originated in a human donor with chronic lymphocytic leukemia. Sequencing used PBMCs, obtained after 12 months of ibrutinib treatment. CDR3 region: CAWSPNLGETQYF. DNA of the CDR3: TGTGCCTGGAGTCCTAACTTGGGGGAGACCCAGTACTTC.